Described below is a single T cell receptor (beta chain) sequence and its context. Its antigen has not been determined. No clone much larger than this one lies a single base away; base qualities are absent. The immunoSEQ Assay, a bias-controlled multiplex PCR, was used to amplify TCRbeta CDR3 regions from genomic DNA. In the source study's methods: Nucleated cell counts per sample were estimated from amplification of reference gene primers within the assay. To quantify the absolute abundance of each unique TCRbeta CDR3 rearrangement, sequence reads were collapsed and filtered. Productive Simpson clonality was computed per sample as the square root of Simpson's diversity index over productive rearrangements. Here the immuneACCESS table is served through TCRdb, limited to in-frame sequences with V and J called. Missing clones are a known gap in these copies; in checked studies unresolved V genes cover under half, and the rest lacks a known reason. V, J and clone size were drawn from that table, and D and trimming were deduced from the DNA. In this sample the table shows some 200,000 clones, approximately 88% of which occur a single time. 6.5% to 9% of the sample comes from the top ten.

This sample was included in a study of blood T cell repertoires in COVID-19 (TCRdb year 2020). A note on the overall study: Collaborator samples came from the United States, Italy and Spain and covered acute and convalescent phases of COVID-19. The prospective study material was composed of cDNA or gDNA derived from T cells, B-cell-depleted T cells, or PBMCs. Subjects who had been exposed to COVID-19, were actively infected with it, or had recovered from it provided the deeply sampled blood TCRbeta repertoires that made up the dataset. A freely available public database, intended as a resource for researchers studying the immune response to SARS-CoV-2, is where the repertoires were released. Samples came from the ongoing ImmuneRACE study (first 160 participants) plus 1,254 subjects from 6 global collaborators. Sample metadata almost always included a de-identified subject ID, COVID-19 status, age in years and sex. Where available, HLA class I and class II types were obtained from metadata supplied by the sample provider rather than from assay-based typing.

In the prospective study, participants were about 18 to 90 years old, resided in about two dozen geographic areas of the United States, and were enrolled through a virtual design. To assign participants to cohorts, the prospective study relied on clinical history that participants themselves reported in a screening survey and a study questionnaire. For ImmuneRACE Cohort 3, a participant was defined as recovered based on two consecutive negative NP/OP PCR tests, clearance by a healthcare professional, or resolution of symptoms. Each participant in the prospective study had whole blood, serum and a nasopharyngeal or oropharyngeal swab collected by mobile phlebotomists. Over a roughly 2-month period, participants in the prospective study had the option of providing additional blood draws and questionnaires. Blood samples from the prospective study were shipped frozen or at room temperature prior to DNA extraction.

Beyond this particular receptor, the publication reports: The amount of clinical and demographic metadata varied by source and participant and was provided uncurated.

CDR1 is given as KGHDR and CDR2 as SFDVKD, both from the germline V gene. Trimming takes 5 bases from V and 12 bases from J, and the germline ends sit 10 bases apart. From cysteine to phenylalanine, the CDR3 is 11 amino acids long. The CDR3 DNA has 33 bases and is translated from base 1. Specimen: PBMCs or T cells enriched from blood (not recorded which). The TCR sequence derives from a woman aged 18-30 years who had recovered from COVID-19. Here the chain combines TRBV24-1 and TRBJ2-1; the D segment could be TRBD2, given 5 matching bases. CDR3 reads: CATSASGWQFF. The DNA sequence is TGTGCCACCAGTGCAAGCGGCTGGCAGTTCTTC.